This TCR beta chain was obtained from a study of T cells in Graves' hyperthyroidism and ophthalmopathy. TCR beta CDR3 sequences were amplified from RNA transcripts. The TCR CDR3 first-round RT-PCR relied on the HTBI primer set. TCRdb reprocessed the multiplex PCR reads with MiXCR, giving one entry per CDR3 protein. The sample contains about 530,000 distinct CDR3 sequences, approximately 17% of which appear only once. Deletions cut 3 bases from V and 5 bases from J, with 5 bases between. Germline loops: CDR1 ENHRY, CDR2 SYGVKD. The CDR3 runs to 13 residues. Study findings and constraints: Separation of ophthalmopathy from stable hyperthyroidism was achieved by a 13 V-J model.

Remarks on this clonotype: Antigen specificity is unknown.

The chain links TRBV10-3 to TRBJ1-6; D gene ambiguous. Sequenced material: blood. The source of this sequence is a woman younger than 30 with Graves' ophthalmopathy. The CDR3 loop reads CAISERNNSPLHF. CDR3 nucleotide sequence: TGTGCCATCAGTGAACGGAATAATTCACCCCTCCACTTT.